This record looks at one T cell receptor beta chain sequence and its context. Its antigen is currently unknown. These data come from a study of cytomegalovirus exposure and HLA in healthy donors. Study findings and constraints: About 87% or about 30% of the time was how often most TCR beta V segments were productive, according to an earlier analysis. Based on reports, TCR beta sequences accurately predicted HLA-A and HLA-B alleles for most subjects.

Healthy people donating bone marrow made up the donors. At collection, donors were nominally healthy, but unrecorded immune exposures were probable. Researchers ran the PCR with 60 Vbeta and 13 Jbeta primers. The data were produced by immunoSEQ multiplex PCR, yet TCRdb's version contains in-frame clones alone and is incomplete. The data show 95,000 to 100,000 clones, 76% seen once. The specimen sequenced was PBMCs. The sequence was collected from a man in his forties in good health and CMV-seronegative.

The CDR3: CASSLPDRGDLSNQPQHF. The DNA of the CDR3 is TGTGCCAGCAGCTTACCGGACAGGGGGGACCTTAGCAATCAGCCCCAGCATTTT. V gene TRBV11-3 combines with J gene TRBJ1-5; the match to TRBD1 covers 10 bases. Germline V gives CDR1 SGHNT, CDR2 YENEEA. Trimming took 2 bases from V and 0 from J; bases not matched to a gene: 7. The CDR3 sequence is 18 residues long.